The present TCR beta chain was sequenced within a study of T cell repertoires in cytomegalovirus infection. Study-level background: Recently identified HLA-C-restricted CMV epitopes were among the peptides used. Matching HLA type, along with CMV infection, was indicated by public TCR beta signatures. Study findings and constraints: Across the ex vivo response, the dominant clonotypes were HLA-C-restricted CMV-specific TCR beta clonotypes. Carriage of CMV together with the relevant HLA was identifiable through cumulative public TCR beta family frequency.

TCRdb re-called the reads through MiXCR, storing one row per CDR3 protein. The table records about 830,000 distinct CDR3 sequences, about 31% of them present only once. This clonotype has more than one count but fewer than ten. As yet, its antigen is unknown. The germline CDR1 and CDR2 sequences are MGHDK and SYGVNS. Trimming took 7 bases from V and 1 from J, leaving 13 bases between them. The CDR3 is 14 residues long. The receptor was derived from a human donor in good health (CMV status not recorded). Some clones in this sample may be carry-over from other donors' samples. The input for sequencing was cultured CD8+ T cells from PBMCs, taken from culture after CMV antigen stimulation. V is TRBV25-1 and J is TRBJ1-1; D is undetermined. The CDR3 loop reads CASTQSWGNTEAFF. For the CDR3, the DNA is TGTGCCAGCACCCAATCATGGGGGAACACTGAAGCTTTCTTT.